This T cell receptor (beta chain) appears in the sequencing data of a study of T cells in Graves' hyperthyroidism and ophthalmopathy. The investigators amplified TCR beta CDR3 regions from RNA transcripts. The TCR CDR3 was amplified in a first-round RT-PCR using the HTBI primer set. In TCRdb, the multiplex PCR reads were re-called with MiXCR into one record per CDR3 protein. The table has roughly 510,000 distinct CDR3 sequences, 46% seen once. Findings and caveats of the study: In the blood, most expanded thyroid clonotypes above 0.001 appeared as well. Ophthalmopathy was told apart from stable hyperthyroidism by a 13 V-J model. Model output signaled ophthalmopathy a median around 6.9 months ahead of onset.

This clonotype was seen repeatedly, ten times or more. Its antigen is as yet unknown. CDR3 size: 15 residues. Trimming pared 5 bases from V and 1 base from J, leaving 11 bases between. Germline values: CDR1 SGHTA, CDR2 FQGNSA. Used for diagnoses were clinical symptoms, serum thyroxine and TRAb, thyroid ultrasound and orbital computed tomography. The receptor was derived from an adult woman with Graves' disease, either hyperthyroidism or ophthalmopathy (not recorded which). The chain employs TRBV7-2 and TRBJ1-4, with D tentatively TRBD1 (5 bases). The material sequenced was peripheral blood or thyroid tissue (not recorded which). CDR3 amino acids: CASSPGGGTNEKLFF. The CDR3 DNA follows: TGTGCCAGCAGCCCTGGTGGGGGAACTAATGAAAAACTGTTTTTT.